This is a list of T cell receptor beta chains from one sample in a study of blood T cell repertoires in COVID-19. TCRdb's copy holds only in-frame clones and misses some; the assay was immunoSEQ multiplex PCR. The table lists 85,000 to 100,000 clones, 55% to 80% of them singletons. Sequencing used peripheral blood. These receptors were obtained from a woman aged 60-70 years in a cohort sampled during active or convalescent COVID-19. The CDR3 runs from the conserved cysteine through the conserved F or W. A D gene is named only where the DNA matches it firmly. Some rows have no size entry. The others give once, few or many, or a class for an expanded clone.

>TRBV5-1|TRBJ1-2|TRBD1|NA
TGCGCCAGCAGCCTCGACAGGGGGTCGTCGGGCTACACCTTC
CASSLDRGSSGYTF
>TRBV5-1|TRBJ1-5|NA|NA
TGCGCCAGCAGCGCGGAGGGCCATCAGCCCCAGCATTTT
CASSAEGHQPQHF
>TRBV7-2|TRBJ2-1|TRBD2|NA
TGTGCCAGCAGCTTAGCGCTTTGGACTAGCTCCTACAATGAGCAGTTCTTC
CASSLALWTSSYNEQFF
>TRBV11-2|TRBJ2-7|TRBD1|NA
TGTGCCAGCAGCTTTAGGCCGGGACAGCCCGAGCAGTACTTC
CASSFRPGQPEQYF
>TRBV10-3|TRBJ2-1|NA|NA
TGTGCCATCAGTGAGAGGGGGCGGGGATTCTCCTACAATGAGCAGTTCTTC
CAISERGRGFSYNEQFF
>TRBV5-1|TRBJ1-4|TRBD1|few
TGCGCCAGCAAGTTGGACAGGGGGCCCTTCGTTGAAAAACTGTTTTTT
CASKLDRGPFVEKLFF
>TRBV19|TRBJ1-2|NA|NA
TGTGCCAGTAGTCTCGAGTCCAGGGTAACCGGCTACACCTTC
CASSLESRVTGYTF
>TRBV10-3|TRBJ1-6|TRBD1|NA
TGTGCCATCAGTGGGCAGGGGGCAGATTCACCCCTCCACTTT
CAISGQGADSPLHF
>TRBV19|TRBJ2-2|NA|NA
TGTGCCAGTCAAAGCCCCGGGGAGCTGTTTTTT
CASQSPGELFF
>TRBV12-5|TRBJ2-7|TRBD1|NA
TGTGCTAGTGGTTGGGGGACAGGTCAGGACGAGCAGTACTTC
CASGWGTGQDEQYF
>TRBV29-1|TRBJ1-1|NA|NA
TGCAGCGTTGGCGTCAGCGGCTGGGGTGAAGCTTTCTTT
CSVGVSGWGEAFF
>TRBV12-3/TRBV12-4|TRBJ1-2|TRBD1|NA
TGTGCCAGCAGTCGACAGGGGAACTATGGCTACACCTTC
CASSRQGNYGYTF
>TRBV6-1|TRBJ2-7|TRBD1|NA
TGTGCCAGCAGCGACAGGGGCGAGCAGTACTTC
CASSDRGEQYF
>TRBV6-5|TRBJ1-1|NA|few
TGTGCCAGCAGAGCCACAGTGAACACTGAAGCTTTCTTT
CASRATVNTEAFF
>TRBV4-3|TRBJ2-7|NA|NA
TGCGCCAGCAGCCAAGCCCTCTGGGGCAGGACATACGAGCAGTACTTC
CASSQALWGRTYEQYF
>TRBV28|TRBJ1-2|NA|NA
TGTGCCAGCAGTTTGACGGCAGGGTGGGCCTATGGCTACACCTTC
CASSLTAGWAYGYTF
>TRBV6-4|TRBJ2-2|NA|NA
TGTGCCAGCAGTCCGGTCGGGGACACCGGGGAGCTGTTTTTT
CASSPVGDTGELFF
>TRBV19|TRBJ1-5|NA|NA
TGTGCCAGTAGTATAGGCCAGGGCCAGCCCCAGCATTTT
CASSIGQGQPQHF
>TRBV5-6|TRBJ2-1|TRBD2|NA
TGTGCCAGCAGCTTGGGGACTACCGGGAGGAGGTACAATGAGCAGTTCTTC
CASSLGTTGRRYNEQFF
>TRBV3-1/TRBV3-2|TRBJ1-6|NA|once
TGTGCCAGCAGCCAAGATAGCGGGGGGGCGCATTCACCCCTCCACTTT
CASSQDSGGAHSPLHF
>TRBV25-1|TRBJ1-2|NA|NA
TGTGCCAGCAGTACTGGGGGGGTCGTCTATGGCTACACCTTC
CASSTGGVVYGYTF
>TRBV5-1|TRBJ1-2|TRBD1|NA
TGCGCCAGCAGATTGACAGGGCCCCTCTATGGCTACACCTTC
CASRLTGPLYGYTF
>TRBV7-6|TRBJ1-3|NA|NA
TGTGCCAGCAGCTTAGGGGCAGGGGGAAACACCATATATTTT
CASSLGAGGNTIYF
>TRBV12-5|TRBJ2-3|NA|NA
TGTGCTAGTGGTTATGAAGCACTCAGGGGTTCCCCCACAGATACGCAGTATTTT
CASGYEALRGSPTDTQYF
>TRBV28|TRBJ2-7|TRBD1|NA
TGTGCCAGCAGCAAGATCTACAGGGGTTACGGCTCCTACGAGCAGTACTTC
CASSKIYRGYGSYEQYF
>TRBV5-1|TRBJ2-3|TRBD1|few
TGCGCCAGCAGCTCCGGGACAGGCTTCACAGATACGCAGTATTTT
CASSSGTGFTDTQYF
>TRBV19|TRBJ1-1|NA|NA
TGTGCCAGTACCAAGTATGGCGGACACGGCGGGGGTGGAACTGAAGCTTTCTTT
CASTKYGGHGGGGTEAFF
>TRBV7-9|TRBJ2-7|TRBD1|NA
TGTGCCAGCAGCTTCCCCTCCGGGACAGTCCCGGAGGAGCAGTACTTC
CASSFPSGTVPEEQYF
>TRBV9|TRBJ1-2|TRBD1|NA
TGTGCCAGCAGCGCGGGGGGGGACAGGGGTACCGGCTACACCTTC
CASSAGGDRGTGYTF
>TRBV3-1/TRBV3-2|TRBJ2-1|NA|NA
TGTGCCAGCAGCCAAGATGAGGACTGGCACAATGAGCAGTTCTTC
CASSQDEDWHNEQFF
>TRBV20-1|TRBJ1-2|NA|few
TGCAGTGCCCAGCACGGGGATGGCTACACCTTC
CSAQHGDGYTF
>TRBV3-1/TRBV3-2|TRBJ1-6|NA|few
TGTGCCAGCAGCCAGGGGCGGAATTCACCCCTCCACTTT
CASSQGRNSPLHF